Listed below are T cell receptor beta chains from one sample, sequenced in a study of CD8 T cells in Susac syndrome. TCRdb analysed the immunoSEQ multiplex PCR reads with MiXCR anew, one entry per CDR3 protein. The sample consists of 250,000 to 300,000 distinct CDR3 sequences, over 75% of them appearing once. Sequencing was carried out using CD8+ T cells from PBMCs. All receptors derive from a human donor with multiple sclerosis. Each CDR3 is given with its conserved first and last residue. A D gene is named only where the DNA matches it firmly. The listing skips clone size in some rows; elsewhere it reads once, few, many or a size class.

abundance,j_gene,d_gene,v_gene,CDR3aa,CDR3nt
NA,TRBJ2-5,NA,TRBV6-2/TRBV6-3,CASSLPTGKVETQYF,TGTGCCAGCAGTCTACCTACAGGGAAGGTGGAGACCCAGTACTTC
NA,TRBJ2-1,TRBD2,TRBV20-1,CSARDGGTSLPSYNEQFF,TGCAGTGCTAGAGATGGGGGGACTAGCCTCCCCTCCTACAATGAGCAGTTCTTC
NA,TRBJ2-5,NA,TRBV12-3/TRBV12-4,CASSFYGQSTGTQYF,TGTGCCAGCAGTTTTTACGGACAATCCACGGGGACCCAGTACTTC
NA,TRBJ2-5,NA,TRBV4-1,CASSQDGAGRRETQYF,TGCGCCAGCAGCCAAGATGGGGCAGGGAGGAGAGAGACCCAGTACTTC
NA,TRBJ1-1,NA,TRBV28,CASSLWGFEAFF,TGTGCCAGCAGTTTATGGGGATTTGAAGCTTTCTTT
NA,TRBJ2-2,NA,TRBV6-5,CASIGGGASGELFF,TGTGCCAGCATAGGTGGGGGCGCGTCGGGGGAGCTGTTTTTT
few,TRBJ2-1,NA,TRBV20-1,CSARDLGSSYNEQFF,TGCAGTGCTAGGGACCTAGGGAGCTCCTACAATGAGCAGTTCTTC
NA,TRBJ2-7,NA,TRBV4-1,CASSPLQGIYEQYF,TGCGCCAGCAGCCCGTTACAGGGAATCTACGAGCAGTACTTC
NA,TRBJ2-1,NA,TRBV7-2,CASSGMYNEQFF,TGTGCCAGCAGCGGGATGTACAATGAGCAGTTCTTC
NA,TRBJ2-3,NA,TRBV7-6,CASSFDTTDTQYF,TGTGCCAGCAGCTTCGACACCACAGATACGCAGTATTTT
once,TRBJ2-7,NA,TRBV28,CASSLFVEYSYEQYF,TGTGCCAGCAGTTTATTCGTGGAATATTCCTACGAGCAGTACTTC
NA,TRBJ2-7,NA,TRBV15,CATSHPGQLTYEQYF,TGTGCCACCAGTCATCCGGGACAACTCACCTACGAGCAGTACTTC
NA,TRBJ2-2,TRBD2,TRBV19,CASRGVINTGELFF,TGTGCCAGCCGGGGGGTCATTAACACCGGGGAGCTGTTTTTT
NA,TRBJ2-7,NA,TRBV6-5,CASSYSAPRKGSYEQYF,TGTGCCAGCAGTTACTCCGCTCCCCGAAAGGGGTCCTACGAGCAGTACTTC
NA,TRBJ2-1,NA,TRBV29-1,CSVEPGGYEQFF,TGCAGCGTTGAACCGGGTGGGTATGAGCAGTTCTTC
NA,TRBJ1-1,NA,TRBV19,CARPRGPQGAEAFF,TGTGCCAGACCCCGTGGACCACAAGGGGCTGAAGCTTTCTTT
NA,TRBJ2-7,NA,TRBV3-1,CASSPTALSYEQYF,TGTGCCAGCAGCCCTACGGCACTATCTTACGAGCAGTACTTC
NA,TRBJ1-4,NA,TRBV28,CASSPSGQIWATNEKLFF,TGTGCCAGCAGTCCTTCCGGACAGATTTGGGCAACTAATGAAAAACTGTTTTTT
NA,TRBJ2-2,TRBD1,TRBV10-3,CAISVDRENTGELFF,TGTGCCATCAGTGTGGACAGGGAGAACACCGGGGAGCTGTTTTTT
NA,TRBJ2-1,NA,TRBV20-1,CRANEQFF,TGCAGGGCGAATGAGCAGTTCTTC
NA,TRBJ2-2,NA,TRBV4-2,CASSQERGLNTGELFF,TGTGCCAGCAGCCAAGAACGAGGCTTAAACACCGGGGAGCTGTTTTTT
NA,TRBJ1-5,NA,TRBV19,CASSLPLGHQPQHF,TGTGCCAGTAGTCTTCCCCTCGGCCATCAACCCCAGCATTTT
NA,TRBJ2-1,NA,TRBV29-1,CSVEPRTNYNEQFF,TGCAGCGTTGAACCGCGGACTAATTACAATGAGCAGTTCTTC
NA,TRBJ2-3,NA,TRBV7-9,CASSPPLVTDTQYF,TGTGCCAGCAGCCCCCCACTAGTCACAGATACGCAGTATTTT
NA,TRBJ2-2,NA,TRBV5-1,CASSLDGPRAANTGELFF,TGCGCCAGCAGCTTGGACGGCCCGCGAGCGGCGAACACCGGGGAGCTGTTTTTT
NA,TRBJ2-5,NA,TRBV5-5,CASSLPDQETQYF,TGTGCCAGCAGCTTGCCGGACCAAGAGACCCAGTACTTC
NA,TRBJ2-2,TRBD2,TRBV30,CAWSVAGGDTGELFF,TGTGCCTGGAGTGTAGCGGGGGGGGACACCGGGGAGCTGTTTTTT
NA,TRBJ2-7,TRBD2,TRBV7-2,CASSLGSVRPSGEEQYF,TGTGCCAGCAGCTTAGGTTCTGTACGGCCGAGCGGGGAGGAGCAGTACTTC